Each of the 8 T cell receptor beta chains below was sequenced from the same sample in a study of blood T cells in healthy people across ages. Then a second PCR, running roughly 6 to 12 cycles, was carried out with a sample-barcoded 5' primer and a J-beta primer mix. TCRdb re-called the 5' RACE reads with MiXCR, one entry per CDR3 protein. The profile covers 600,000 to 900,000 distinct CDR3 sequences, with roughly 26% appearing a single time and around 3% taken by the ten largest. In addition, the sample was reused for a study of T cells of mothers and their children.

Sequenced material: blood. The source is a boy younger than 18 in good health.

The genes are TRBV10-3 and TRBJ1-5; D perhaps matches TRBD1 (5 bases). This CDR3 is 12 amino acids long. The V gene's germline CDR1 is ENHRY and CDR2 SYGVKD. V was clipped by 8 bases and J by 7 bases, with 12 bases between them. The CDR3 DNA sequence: TGTGCCATCCTTCCAAGGGGCCAGCCCCAGCATTTT. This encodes CAILPRGQPQHF.

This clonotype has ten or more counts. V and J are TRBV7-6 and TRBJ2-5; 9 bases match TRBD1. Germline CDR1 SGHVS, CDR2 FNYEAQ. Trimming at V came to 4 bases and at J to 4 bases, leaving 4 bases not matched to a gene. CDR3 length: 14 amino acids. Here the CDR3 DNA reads TGTGCCAGCAGCTCACAGGGGGCTCGAGAGACCCAGTACTTC. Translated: CASSSQGARETQYF.

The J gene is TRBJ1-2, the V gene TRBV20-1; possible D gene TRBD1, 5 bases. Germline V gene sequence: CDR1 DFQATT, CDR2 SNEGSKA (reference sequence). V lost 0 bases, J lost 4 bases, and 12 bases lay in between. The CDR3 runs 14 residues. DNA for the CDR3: TGCAGTGCTAGAGACAATTCCGGGGCCTATGGCTACACCTTC. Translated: CSARDNSGAYGYTF.

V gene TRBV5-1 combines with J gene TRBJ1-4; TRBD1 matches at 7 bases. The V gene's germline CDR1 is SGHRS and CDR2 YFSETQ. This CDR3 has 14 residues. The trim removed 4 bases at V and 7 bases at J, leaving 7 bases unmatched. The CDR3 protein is CASSRQGMTEKLFF. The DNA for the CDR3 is TGCGCCAGCAGCCGACAGGGCATGACTGAAAAACTGTTTTTT.

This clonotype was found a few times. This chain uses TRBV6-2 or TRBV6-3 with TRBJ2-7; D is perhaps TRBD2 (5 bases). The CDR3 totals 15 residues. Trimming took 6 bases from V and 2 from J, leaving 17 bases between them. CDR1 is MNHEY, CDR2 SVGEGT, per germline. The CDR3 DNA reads TGTGCCAGCAGCCCCCCGGGCGACGGGACCTACGAGCAGTACTTC. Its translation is CASSPPGDGTYEQYF.

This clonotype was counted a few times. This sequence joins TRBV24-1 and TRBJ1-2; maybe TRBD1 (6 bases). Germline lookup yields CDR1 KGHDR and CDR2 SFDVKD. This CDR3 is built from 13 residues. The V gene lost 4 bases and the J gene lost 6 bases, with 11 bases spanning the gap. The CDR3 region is CATSDIDRNGYTF. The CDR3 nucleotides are TGTGCCACCAGTGACATTGACAGGAATGGCTACACCTTC.

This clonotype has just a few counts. The CDR3 nucleotides are TGTGCCACCAGCAGAGATTTTACAGGGGGTATAGGCTCCTATAATTCACCCCTCCACTTT. Its protein product is CATSRDFTGGIGSYNSPLHF. The gene calls are TRBV15 and TRBJ1-6, with 8 nucleotides matching TRBD1. The CDR3 consists of 20 residues. CDR1 is LNHNV, CDR2 YYDKDF, per germline (reference sequence). V gave up 0 bases and J gave up 0 bases; unmatched junction bases: 10.

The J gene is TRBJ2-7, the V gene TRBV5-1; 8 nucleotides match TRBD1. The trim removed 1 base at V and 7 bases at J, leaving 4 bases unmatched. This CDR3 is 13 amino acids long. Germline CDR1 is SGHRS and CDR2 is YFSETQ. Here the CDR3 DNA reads TGCGCCAGCAGCTTGTTAGACAGGGGTGAGCAGTACTTC. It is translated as CASSLLDRGEQYF.